This T cell receptor (beta chain) was captured by sequencing in a study of shared clonotypes between healthy human individuals. Findings of the study overall: At large depth, rarefaction still showed sorted-subset sequencing to be incomplete. Sampling was confined to blood; repertoires within tissues likely differ. Limitation of the genetic and exposure-history diversity represented came from the few donors.

Repertoires were generated with immunoSEQ multiplex PCR, while TCRdb's copy carries only in-frame clones and drops some. The table includes about 1.5 million clones, around 98% detected once. Germline CDR1 and CDR2: SEHNR and FQNEAQ (reference sequence). The CDR3 totals 13 residues. Trimming pared 5 bases from V and 2 bases from J, leaving 10 bases between. A CD45RA-negative memory subset and a CD45RA+ naive subset were separated from the CD4+ cells. In the case of this clone: Antigen specificity is unknown.

The sequence was obtained from a man aged 30 to 45 in good health. The chain combines TRBV7-9 with TRBJ2-7; possible D gene TRBD1, 6 bases. Sequencing was done on a sample of naive CD4+ T cells sorted from blood. As for subset: CD45RA+ positively selected. The CDR3 spells CASSPQGTYEQYF. DNA for the CDR3: TGTGCCAGCAGCCCTCAGGGGACCTACGAGCAGTACTTC.